This TCR beta chain was recorded in a study of T cell responses to AZD1222 COVID-19 vaccine. Study-wide background: Second-dose timings of about 4 or about 12 weeks were pooled. Findings of the study overall: Reportedly, nearly half of unique spike TCRs recognized epitopes outside B.1.351/B.1.1.7 mutations. With two AZD1222 doses given, Spike-specific TCR breadth and depth both rose. Only after the peak T cell response were repertoires sampled.

Measured with immunoSEQ multiplex PCR; TCRdb has only the in-frame clones, and not every one. This repertoire shows some 96,000 clones, about 93% found once; its top ten account for around 1.7%. This clone appeared a few times. What it recognizes is unknown. Trimming took 1 base from V and 2 from J; bases not matched to a gene: 4. The germline CDR1 and CDR2 sequences are SEHNR and FQNEAQ (reference sequence). The CDR3 covers 19 residues. This TCR was sampled from an adult in good health. Sequences were derived from peripheral blood, sampled on day 0 of AZD1222 vaccination. The V gene is TRBV7-9, the J gene TRBJ2-6; 14 bases are shared with TRBD2. CDR3 DNA sequence: TGTGCCAGCAGCTTAGGACTAGCGGGAGGGTTTCCTGGGGCCAACGTCCTGACTTTC. This encodes CASSLGLAGGFPGANVLTF. Using reference TRBV7-9 and TRBJ2-6 for the parts outside the CDR3, the full variable domain is DTGVSQNPRHKITKRGQNVTFRCDPISEHNRLYWYRQTLGQGPEFLTYFQNEAQLEKSRLLSDRFSAERPKGSFSTLEIQRTEQGDSAMYLCASSLGLAGGFPGANVLTFGAGSRLTVL.